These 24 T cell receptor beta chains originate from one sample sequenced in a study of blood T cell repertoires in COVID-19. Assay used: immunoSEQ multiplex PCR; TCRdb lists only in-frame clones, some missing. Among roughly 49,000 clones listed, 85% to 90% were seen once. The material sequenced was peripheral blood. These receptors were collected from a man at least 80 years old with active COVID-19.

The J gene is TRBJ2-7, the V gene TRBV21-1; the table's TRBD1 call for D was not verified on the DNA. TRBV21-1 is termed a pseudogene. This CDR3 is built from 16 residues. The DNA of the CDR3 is TGTGCCAGCAAGATTGACAGGGACAATCATTCCTACGAGCAGTACTTC. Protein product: CASKIDRDNHSYEQYF.

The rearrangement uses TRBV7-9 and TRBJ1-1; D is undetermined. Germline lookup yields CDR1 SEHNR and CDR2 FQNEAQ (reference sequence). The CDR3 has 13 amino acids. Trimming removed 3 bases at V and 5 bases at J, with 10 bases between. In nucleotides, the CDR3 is TGTGCCAGCAGCTTGGAGGGCCCTACTGAAGCTTTCTTT. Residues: CASSLEGPTEAFF.

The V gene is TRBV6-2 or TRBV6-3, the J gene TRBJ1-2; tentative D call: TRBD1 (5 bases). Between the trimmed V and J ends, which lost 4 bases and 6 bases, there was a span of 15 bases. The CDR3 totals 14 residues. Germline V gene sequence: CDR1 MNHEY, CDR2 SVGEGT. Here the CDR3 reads CASSSGIVRDGYTF. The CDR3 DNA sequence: TGTGCCAGCAGTTCAGGGATCGTACGCGATGGCTACACCTTC.

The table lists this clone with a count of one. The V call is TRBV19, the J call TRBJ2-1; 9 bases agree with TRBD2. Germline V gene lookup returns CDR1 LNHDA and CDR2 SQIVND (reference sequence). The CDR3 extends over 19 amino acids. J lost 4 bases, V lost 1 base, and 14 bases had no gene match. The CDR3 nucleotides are TGTGCCAGTAGTATAGGGCCCTTTACGACTAGCGGTAATTACAATGAGCAGTTCTTC. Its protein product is CASSIGPFTTSGNYNEQFF.

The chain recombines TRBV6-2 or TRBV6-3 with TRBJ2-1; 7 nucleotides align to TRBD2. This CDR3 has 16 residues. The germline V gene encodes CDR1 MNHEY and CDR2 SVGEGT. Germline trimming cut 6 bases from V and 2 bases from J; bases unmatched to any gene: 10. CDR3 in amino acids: CASSGRGRGAYNEQFF. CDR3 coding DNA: TGTGCCAGCAGCGGGCGGGGCCGGGGGGCCTACAATGAGCAGTTCTTC.

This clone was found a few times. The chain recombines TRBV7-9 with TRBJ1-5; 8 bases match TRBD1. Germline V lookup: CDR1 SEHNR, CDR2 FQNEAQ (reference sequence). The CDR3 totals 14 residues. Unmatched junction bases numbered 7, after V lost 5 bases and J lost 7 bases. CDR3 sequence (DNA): TGTGCCAGCAGCCTAGGACAGGGTTTACAGCCCCAGCATTTT. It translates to CASSLGQGLQPQHF.

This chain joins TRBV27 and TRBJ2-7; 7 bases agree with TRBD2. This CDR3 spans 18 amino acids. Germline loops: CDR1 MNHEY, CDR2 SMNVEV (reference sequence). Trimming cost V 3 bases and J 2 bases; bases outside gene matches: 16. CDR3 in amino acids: CASSFLTGGPKRAYEQYF. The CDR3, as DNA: TGTGCCAGCAGTTTCTTAACGGGAGGACCAAAAAGAGCCTACGAGCAGTACTTC.

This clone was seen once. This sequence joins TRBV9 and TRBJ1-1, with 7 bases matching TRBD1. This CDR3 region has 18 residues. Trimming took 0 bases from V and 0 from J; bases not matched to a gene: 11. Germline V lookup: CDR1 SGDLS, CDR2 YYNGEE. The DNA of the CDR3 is TGTGCCAGCAGCGTAGCGAAGGACAGGACTATAATGAACACTGAAGCTTTCTTT. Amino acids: CASSVAKDRTIMNTEAFF.

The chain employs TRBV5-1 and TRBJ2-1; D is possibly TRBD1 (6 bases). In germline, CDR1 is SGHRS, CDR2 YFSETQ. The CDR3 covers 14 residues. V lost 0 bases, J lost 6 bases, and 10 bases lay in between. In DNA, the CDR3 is TGCGCCAGCAGCTTGGGGGGACAACCCAATGAGCAGTTCTTC. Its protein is CASSLGGQPNEQFF.

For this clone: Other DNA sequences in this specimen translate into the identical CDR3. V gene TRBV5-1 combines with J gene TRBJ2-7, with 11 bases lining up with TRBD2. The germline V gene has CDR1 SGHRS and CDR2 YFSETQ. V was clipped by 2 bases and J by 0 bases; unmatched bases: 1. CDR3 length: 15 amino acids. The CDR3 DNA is TGCGCCAGCAGCTTTACTAGCGGGAGCTCCTACGAGCAGTACTTC. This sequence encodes CASSFTSGSSYEQYF.

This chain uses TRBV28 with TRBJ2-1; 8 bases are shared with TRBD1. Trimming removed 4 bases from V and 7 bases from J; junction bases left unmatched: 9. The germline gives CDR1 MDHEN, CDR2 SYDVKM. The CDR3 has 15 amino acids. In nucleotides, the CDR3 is TGTGCCAGCAGTTCTCCGGGACAGGTTTGGAATGAGCAGTTCTTC. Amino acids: CASSSPGQVWNEQFF.

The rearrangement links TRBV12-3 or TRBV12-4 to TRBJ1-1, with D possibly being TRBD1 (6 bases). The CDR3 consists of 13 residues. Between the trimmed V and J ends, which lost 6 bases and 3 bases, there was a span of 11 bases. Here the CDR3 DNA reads TGTGCCAGCAGAAAGGGGGTTCACACTGAAGCTTTCTTT. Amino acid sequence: CASRKGVHTEAFF.

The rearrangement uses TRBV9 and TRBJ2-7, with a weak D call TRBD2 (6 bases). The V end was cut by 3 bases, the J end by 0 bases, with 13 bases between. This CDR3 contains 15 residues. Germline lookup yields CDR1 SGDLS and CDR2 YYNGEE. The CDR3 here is CASSASGTDSYEQYF. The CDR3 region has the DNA TGTGCCAGCAGCGCCTCCGGGACTGACTCCTACGAGCAGTACTTC.

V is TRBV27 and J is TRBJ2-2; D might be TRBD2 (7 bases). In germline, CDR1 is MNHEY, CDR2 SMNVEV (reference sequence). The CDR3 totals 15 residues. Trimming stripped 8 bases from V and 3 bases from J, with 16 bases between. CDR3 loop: CASSLRGGDTGELFF. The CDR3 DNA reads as TGTGCCAGCTCACTTAGGGGGGGGGACACCGGGGAGCTGTTTTTT.

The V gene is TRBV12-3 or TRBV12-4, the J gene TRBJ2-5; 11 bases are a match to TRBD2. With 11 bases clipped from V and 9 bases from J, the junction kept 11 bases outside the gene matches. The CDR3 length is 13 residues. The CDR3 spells CASGLAGGTAQYF. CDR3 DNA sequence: TGTGCCTCGGGGCTAGCGGGAGGTACGGCCCAGTACTTC.

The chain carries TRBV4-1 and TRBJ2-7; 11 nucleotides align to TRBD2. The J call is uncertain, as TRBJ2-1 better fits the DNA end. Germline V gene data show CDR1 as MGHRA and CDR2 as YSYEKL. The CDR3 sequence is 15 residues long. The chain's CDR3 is CASSHTSGSHNEQFF. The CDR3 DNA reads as TGCGCCAGCAGCCATACTAGCGGGAGTCACAATGAGCAGTTCTTC.

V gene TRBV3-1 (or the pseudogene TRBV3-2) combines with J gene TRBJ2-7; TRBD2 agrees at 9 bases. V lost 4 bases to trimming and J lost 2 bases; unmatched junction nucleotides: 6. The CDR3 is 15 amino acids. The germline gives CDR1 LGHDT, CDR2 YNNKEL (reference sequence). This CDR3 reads CASSRSGRATYEQYF. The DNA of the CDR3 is TGTGCCAGCAGCCGTAGCGGGAGAGCGACCTACGAGCAGTACTTC.

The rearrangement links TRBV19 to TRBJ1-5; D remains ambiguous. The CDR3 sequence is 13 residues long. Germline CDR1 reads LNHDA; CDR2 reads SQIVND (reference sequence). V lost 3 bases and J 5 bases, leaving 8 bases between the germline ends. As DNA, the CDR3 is TGTGCCAGTAGTATGTCAGAATATCAGCCCCAGCATTTT. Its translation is CASSMSEYQPQHF.

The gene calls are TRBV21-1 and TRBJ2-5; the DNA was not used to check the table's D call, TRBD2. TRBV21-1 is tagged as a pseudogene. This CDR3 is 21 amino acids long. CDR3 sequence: CASSKRRGKTMGLAGVETQYF. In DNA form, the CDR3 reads TGTGCCAGCAGCAAACGCAGGGGCAAGACGATGGGACTAGCGGGAGTAGAGACCCAGTACTTC.

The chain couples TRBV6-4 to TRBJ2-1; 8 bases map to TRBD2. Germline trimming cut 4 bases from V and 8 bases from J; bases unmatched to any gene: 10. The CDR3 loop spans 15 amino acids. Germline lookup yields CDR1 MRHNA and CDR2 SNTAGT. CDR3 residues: CASSVFAGGGDEQFF. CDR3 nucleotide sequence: TGTGCCAGCAGTGTCTTTGCGGGAGGCGGGGATGAGCAGTTCTTC.

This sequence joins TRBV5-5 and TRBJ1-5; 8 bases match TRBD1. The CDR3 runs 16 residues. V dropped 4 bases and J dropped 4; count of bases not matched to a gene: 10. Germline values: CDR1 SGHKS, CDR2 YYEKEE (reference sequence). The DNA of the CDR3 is TGTGCCAGCAGCGGGGCCATTAACAGGGGGAATCAGCCCCAGCATTTT. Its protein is CASSGAINRGNQPQHF.

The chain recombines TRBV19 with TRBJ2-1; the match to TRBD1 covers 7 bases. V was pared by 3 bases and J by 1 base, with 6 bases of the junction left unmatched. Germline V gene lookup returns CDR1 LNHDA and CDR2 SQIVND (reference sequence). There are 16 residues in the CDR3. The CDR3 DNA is TGTGCCAGTAGTATGGCCTACAGGGGATCCTACAATGAGCAGTTCTTC. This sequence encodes CASSMAYRGSYNEQFF. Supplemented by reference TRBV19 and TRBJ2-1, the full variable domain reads DGGITQSPKYLFRKEGQNVTLSCEQNLNHDAMYWYRQDPGQGLRLIYYSQIVNDFQKGDIAEGYSVSREKKESFPLTVTSAQKNPTAFYLCASSMAYRGSYNEQFFGPGTRLTVL.

CDR3 amino acids: CASRSSLADNEQFF. For the CDR3, the DNA is TGTGCCAGCCGTTCGAGCCTAGCGGACAATGAGCAGTTCTTC. V gene TRBV11-1 combines with J gene TRBJ2-1; 7 nucleotides align to TRBD2. In germline, CDR1 is SGHAT, CDR2 FQDESV (reference sequence). The CDR3 extends over 14 amino acids. Trimming cost V 8 bases and J 5 bases; bases outside gene matches: 9.

In DNA, the CDR3 is TGTGCCAGCTCACCACGTAGCTCCTACGAGCAGTACTTC. Protein sequence: CASSPRSSYEQYF. V and J are TRBV18 and TRBJ2-7; D ambiguous. V lost 1 base and J 0 bases, leaving 4 bases between the germline ends. Germline loops: CDR1 KGHSH, CDR2 LQKENI. There are 13 residues in the CDR3.